This T cell receptor beta chain was sequenced in a study of T cell clusters in autoimmune cytopenias. Findings and caveats of the study: The T cell clusters were defined only in silico, without experimental functional validation.

Considering frequency, this clonotype is medium-sized (0.01 to 0.1%). Its antigen is currently unknown. TRB amplification used approximately 250 ng of peripheral blood genomic DNA. TRB rearrangements were amplified by touch-down multiplex PCR with mixed TRB-A/B primers. Reprocessing the multiplex PCR reads, TCRdb reports a single entry for every CDR3 protein and omits DNA. The sample features approximately 6,000 distinct CDR3 sequences, with just under 8.5% in its top ten. The germline gives CDR1 MNHEY, CDR2 SVGAGI. The CDR3 runs to 12 residues. The V and J genes are TRBV6-5 and TRBJ1-1. The receptor's source is a human donor with an autoimmune cytopenia or autoimmune hepatitis (not recorded which). Source material: peripheral blood. CDR3 sequence: CASRRLNTEAFF.